These 14 T cell receptor beta chains came from one sample sequenced in a study of PD-1 blockade in classical Hodgkin lymphoma (dated by TCRdb to about 2020). Library creation used the immunoSEQ multiplex PCR assay. TCRdb's version of the immuneACCESS table is confined to in-frame rearrangements and falls short of the full clone set. An unresolved V gene accounts for under half of the shortfall where checked; the remainder is of unknown origin. Within this sample are about 60,000 clones, with around nine tenths of them counted one time only. Approximately 8% of the sample is held by the ten biggest clonotypes. The time point tag for this specimen amounts to: cycle 4 day 1 (C4D1), after five to seven weeks of nivolumab. Every trial patient had relapsed after autologous stem cell transplantation, and cohorts A, B and C differed in prior brentuximab vedotin exposure. Sequenced material: peripheral blood mononuclear cells (PBMCs), taken before the fourth cycle of nivolumab. These receptors were collected from a human donor with classical Hodgkin lymphoma.

V and J are TRBV6-4 and TRBJ1-2; D might be TRBD1 (5 bases). The CDR3 is 14 amino acids. Germline CDR1 and CDR2: MRHNA and SNTAGT. The V and J ends lost 0 bases and 2 bases respectively, with 7 bases between them. The CDR3 DNA reads as TGTGCCAGCAGTGACTCGAACAGGAACTATGGCTACACCTTC. This encodes CASSDSNRNYGYTF.

The gene calls are TRBV5-1 and TRBJ1-4, with 7 bases fitting TRBD1. CDR1 and CDR2 from the germline V gene are SGHRS and YFSETQ. The J segment lost 6 bases and the V segment lost 2 bases, leaving 10 bases of the junction unmatched. This CDR3 spans 16 amino acids. CDR3 sequence (DNA): TGCGCCAGCAGCTTAGCTCCAAAGGGGGCGGATGAAAAACTGTTTTTT. Residues: CASSLAPKGADEKLFF.

V is TRBV5-1 and J is TRBJ2-7; D is possibly TRBD1 (5 bases). In germline, CDR1 is SGHRS, CDR2 YFSETQ. The CDR3 contains 12 residues. V was clipped by 3 bases and J by 3 bases, with 7 bases between them. CDR3 sequence (DNA): TGCGCCAGCAGCTCCCAGGGCTACGAGCAGTACTTC. This codes for CASSSQGYEQYF.

The chain uses TRBV7-9 and TRBJ1-4; D ambiguous. Trimming shortened V by 3 bases and J by 5 bases, and 13 bases separated the two germline ends. The CDR3 extends over 15 amino acids. Per the germline V gene, CDR1 is SEHNR and CDR2 is FQNEAQ (reference sequence). The CDR3 sequence is CASSFGVTENEKLFF. The DNA of the CDR3 is TGTGCCAGCAGCTTTGGTGTGACCGAGAATGAAAAACTGTTTTTT.

The J gene is TRBJ2-3, the V gene TRBV28, with 10 nucleotides matching TRBD2. V shed 5 bases, J shed 6 bases, and the junction held 5 bases outside the gene matches. Germline CDR1 reads MDHEN; CDR2 reads SYDVKM. The CDR3 is made up of 14 amino acids. Here the CDR3 reads CASSAPGLADTQYF. The CDR3 DNA sequence: TGTGCCAGCAGTGCGCCGGGACTAGCGGATACGCAGTATTTT.

The chain combines TRBV6-5 with TRBJ1-4, with D possibly TRBD1 on 5 matching bases. This CDR3 has 15 amino acids. Germline CDR1 and CDR2: MNHEY and SVGAGI. V was pared by 8 bases and J by 2 bases, with 15 bases between. CDR3 in amino acids: CASGDDYPTNEKLFF. The CDR3 nucleotides are TGTGCCAGCGGGGACGATTATCCGACTAATGAAAAACTGTTTTTT.

The chain combines TRBV6-5 with TRBJ1-2, with TRBD1 matching 8 bases. The CDR3 loop spans 13 amino acids. CDR1 and CDR2 from the germline V gene are MNHEY and SVGAGI. After removal of 2 bases from V and 6 bases from J, the junction contained 2 bases not matched to a gene. CDR3 sequence reads: CASSYRTGNGYTF. In nucleotides, the CDR3 is TGTGCCAGCAGTTACAGGACAGGGAATGGCTACACCTTC.

The chain combines TRBV7-9 with TRBJ2-1; D gene uncertain. The CDR3 is 15 residues long. V was shortened by 4 bases and J by 3 bases, with 13 bases between the two germline ends. Germline lookup yields CDR1 SEHNR and CDR2 FQNEAQ (reference sequence). The CDR3, as DNA: TGTGCCAGCAGCTCCTCACCTGCCTTCTACAATGAGCAGTTCTTC. Amino acids: CASSSSPAFYNEQFF.

CDR3 nucleotide sequence: TGTGCCAGCAGTTTTGGTCTAGCGGGGGATGACCCGCCCGAGCAGTACTTC. This gives the protein CASSFGLAGDDPPEQYF. The J gene is TRBJ2-7, the V gene TRBV28; 10 bases line up with TRBD2. CDR1 is MDHEN, CDR2 SYDVKM, per germline. The CDR3 length is 17 residues. The V gene end was trimmed by 3 bases and the J gene end by 6 bases; junction bases not matched to a gene: 14.

The chain couples TRBV9 to TRBJ2-7; D might be TRBD2 (5 bases). The ends were cut back, 0 bases at V and 2 bases at J, with 9 bases in the middle. The CDR3 loop spans 14 amino acids. The germline V gene has CDR1 SGDLS and CDR2 YYNGEE. The CDR3 loop reads CASSVGGSPYEQYF. As DNA, the CDR3 is TGTGCCAGCAGCGTAGGAGGGTCCCCCTACGAGCAGTACTTC.

The chain carries TRBV27 and TRBJ2-2; 12 bases align to TRBD2. V lost 5 bases and J lost 5; bases outside the gene matches: 12. CDR3 length: 18 residues. CDR1 is MNHEY, CDR2 SMNVEV, per germline (reference sequence). Here the CDR3 reads CASSPGTSGRPGTGELFF. CDR3 nucleotide sequence: TGTGCCAGCAGTCCCGGCACTAGCGGGAGGCCGGGGACCGGGGAGCTGTTTTTT.

This clone was counted a single time. The chain couples TRBV7-6 to TRBJ2-6, with D possibly TRBD1 on 6 matching bases. The CDR3 extends over 17 amino acids. From germline, CDR1 is SGHVS and CDR2 FNYEAQ. V was clipped by 3 bases and J by 0 bases, with 12 bases between them. CDR3 bases: TGTGCCAGCAGCTTGGAACAGGGAAGCTCTGGGGCCAACGTCCTGACTTTC. Translation: CASSLEQGSSGANVLTF.

A word on this clone: Other DNA sequences in the sample encode the same CDR3. The chain couples TRBV11-2 to TRBJ2-7; no reliable D call. The ends were cut back, 1 base at V and 4 bases at J, with 5 bases in the middle. The CDR3 is made up of 12 amino acids. CDR1 and CDR2 from the germline V gene are SGHAT and FQNNGV. DNA for the CDR3: TGTGCCAGCAGCTTAGTGGGGTACGAGCAGTACTTC. Encoded protein: CASSLVGYEQYF. Combining the CDR3 with reference TRBV11-2 and TRBJ2-7 gives the whole variable domain EAGVAQSPRYKIIEKRQSVAFWCNPISGHATLYWYQQILGQGPKLLIQFQNNGVVDDSQLPKDRFSAERLKGVDSTLKIQPAKLEDSAVYLCASSLVGYEQYFGPGTRLTVT.

The genes are TRBV2 and TRBJ2-7; 9 bases are a match to TRBD1. With V trimmed by 1 base and J by 2 bases, 0 bases remained unmatched. Germline CDR1 is SNHLY and CDR2 is FYNNEI. The CDR3 has 14 amino acids. The CDR3 DNA reads TGTGCCAGCAGTGAAGGGACAGGGGCCTACGAGCAGTACTTC. Translated: CASSEGTGAYEQYF.